The 8 T cell receptor beta chains below all came from one sample that was sequenced in a study of blood T cell repertoires in COVID-19. Method: immunoSEQ multiplex PCR; TCRdb's copy keeps in-frame clones and lacks some. The sample has more than 250,000 clones; about 90% are singletons. Sample: PBMCs or T cells enriched from blood (not recorded which). These receptors all come from a woman under 40 who had recovered from COVID-19.

The chain has TRBV7-9 and TRBJ1-5; D remains ambiguous. The CDR3 is made up of 14 amino acids. CDR1 SEHNR and CDR2 FQNEAQ come from the germline V gene (reference sequence). V lost 6 bases and J 2 bases, leaving 11 bases between the germline ends. This CDR3 reads CASSPSGGNQPQHF. CDR3 bases: TGTGCCAGCAGTCCGTCGGGTGGCAATCAGCCCCAGCATTTT.

The chain carries TRBV27 and TRBJ1-2; maybe TRBD1 (5 bases). The CDR3 covers 15 residues. The germline gives CDR1 MNHEY, CDR2 SMNVEV (reference sequence). V lost 5 bases to trimming and J lost 4 bases, with 17 bases between them. CDR3 sequence reads: CASSPRRGHGYGYTF. The DNA of the CDR3 is TGTGCCAGCAGTCCTCGGAGGGGCCACGGCTATGGCTACACCTTC.

V is TRBV3-1 (or the pseudogene TRBV3-2) and J is TRBJ1-2, with D maybe TRBD1 (6 bases). CDR1 and CDR2 (germline): LGHDT, YNNKEL (reference sequence). The CDR3 loop spans 13 amino acids. The V gene lost 5 bases and the J gene lost 4 bases, with 11 bases spanning the gap. The CDR3 DNA is TGTGCCAGCAGCTCGACAGGACCCTATGGCTACACCTTC. Its protein product is CASSSTGPYGYTF.

The chain links TRBV19 to TRBJ1-1; 10 bases line up with TRBD1. CDR1 LNHDA and CDR2 SQIVND come from the germline V gene (reference sequence). The CDR3 contains 14 residues. J gave up 6 bases and V 5 bases, and 6 bases lay outside the gene matches. CDR3 region: CASSPPGQGAEAFF. CDR3 nucleotide sequence: TGTGCCAGTAGTCCGCCAGGACAGGGGGCTGAAGCTTTCTTT.

This chain connects TRBV5-1 to TRBJ1-4; the D gene is possibly TRBD1 (5 bases). Deletions cut 0 bases from V and 8 bases from J, with 17 bases between. The CDR3 runs 16 residues. The germline V gene encodes CDR1 SGHRS and CDR2 YFSETQ. CDR3 residues: CASSLAGGANGEKLFF. CDR3 in DNA: TGCGCCAGCAGCTTGGCCGGAGGGGCAAACGGGGAAAAACTGTTTTTT. Supplemented by reference TRBV5-1 and TRBJ1-4, the full variable domain reads KAGVTQTPRYLIKTRGQQVTLSCSPISGHRSVSWYQQTPGQGLQFLFEYFSETQRNKGNFPGRFSGRQFSNSRSEMNVSTLELGDSALYLCASSLAGGANGEKLFFGSGTQLSVL.

The chain has TRBV10-3 and TRBJ1-2; 9 bases agree with TRBD1. J gave up 0 bases and V 7 bases, and 6 bases lay outside the gene matches. Germline loops: CDR1 ENHRY, CDR2 SYGVKD. This CDR3 contains 15 residues. CDR3 region: CAITEQGAPNYGYTF. Here the CDR3 DNA reads TGTGCCATCACGGAACAGGGGGCCCCTAACTATGGCTACACCTTC.

The CDR3 region is CASSQEVAAEPQHF. The DNA for the CDR3 is TGCGCCAGCAGCCAAGAGGTAGCCGCGGAGCCCCAGCATTTT. The J gene is TRBJ1-5, the V gene TRBV4-1; no firm D call. The CDR3 consists of 14 residues. The V end lost 0 bases, the J end lost 8 bases, and 11 bases lay between the germline ends. Germline V gene lookup returns CDR1 MGHRA and CDR2 YSYEKL.

This clone was found once. The chain combines TRBV6-5 with TRBJ1-1; no clear D. The CDR3 consists of 15 residues. V was cut by 8 bases and J by 0 bases, with 16 bases left in between. Germline lookup yields CDR1 MNHEY and CDR2 SVGAGI. The CDR3, as DNA: TGTGCCAGCCGAATTCCCGGGATGGTGAACACTGAAGCTTTCTTT. Protein: CASRIPGMVNTEAFF.